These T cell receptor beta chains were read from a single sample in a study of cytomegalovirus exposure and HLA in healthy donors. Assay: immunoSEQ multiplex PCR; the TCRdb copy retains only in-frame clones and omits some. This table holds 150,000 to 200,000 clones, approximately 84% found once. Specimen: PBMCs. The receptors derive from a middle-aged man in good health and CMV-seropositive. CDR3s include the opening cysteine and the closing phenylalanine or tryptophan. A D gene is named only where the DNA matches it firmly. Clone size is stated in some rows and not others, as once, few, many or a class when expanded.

CDR3: CASSIGLGTNGWGYTF; DNA: TGTGCCAGTAGTATTGGTCTGGGGACAAACGGCTGGGGCTACACCTTC; V: TRBV19; J: TRBJ1-2; size: .; D: .
CDR3: CASSSGGTEAFF; DNA: TGTGCCAGCAGTTCAGGGGGCACTGAAGCTTTCTTT; V: TRBV27; J: TRBJ1-1; size: .; D: TRBD1
CDR3: CATKGVMAGRGETQYF; DNA: TGCGCCACCAAAGGGGTAATGGCAGGGAGGGGAGAGACCCAGTACTTC; V: TRBV23-1; J: TRBJ2-5; size: .; D: TRBD2
CDR3: CASSASRGANYGYTF; DNA: TGTGCCAGCAGCGCTAGCAGGGGAGCTAACTATGGCTACACCTTC; V: TRBV2; J: TRBJ1-2; size: .; D: .
CDR3: CASGLAGNYEQYF; DNA: TGTGCCAGCGGACTAGCGGGGAACTACGAGCAGTACTTC; V: TRBV7-2; J: TRBJ2-7; size: .; D: TRBD2
CDR3: CASSYRQRGQPQHF; DNA: TGCGCCAGCAGTTACAGGCAAAGGGGTCAGCCCCAGCATTTT; V: TRBV4-1; J: TRBJ1-5; size: .; D: .
CDR3: CATARGGTIYF; DNA: TGTGCCACCGCGCGAGGGGGAACCATATATTTT; V: TRBV6-5; J: TRBJ1-3; size: .; D: .
CDR3: CASSFRQDYEQYF; DNA: TGCGCCAGCAGCTTCCGACAGGACTACGAGCAGTACTTC; V: TRBV5-1; J: TRBJ2-7; size: .; D: .
CDR3: CASSSRLDTDTQYF; DNA: TGTGCCAGCAGCTCTAGACTAGACACAGATACGCAGTATTTT; V: TRBV7-6; J: TRBJ2-3; size: few; D: .
CDR3: CAWSTIRTSGRVAYEQYF; DNA: TGTGCCTGGAGTACTATCCGGACTAGCGGGAGGGTGGCCTACGAGCAGTACTTC; V: TRBV30; J: TRBJ2-7; size: .; D: TRBD2
CDR3: CASSKTSYQPQHF; DNA: TGTGCCAGTAGTAAGACTTCCTATCAGCCCCAGCATTTT; V: TRBV19; J: TRBJ1-5; size: .; D: .
CDR3: CASSLTSFNEKLFF; DNA: TGTGCCAGCAGCTTGACATCTTTCAATGAAAAACTGTTTTTT; V: TRBV28; J: TRBJ1-4; size: .; D: .
CDR3: CAWRKTDRVGEQFF; DNA: TGTGCCTGGAGGAAAACCGACAGGGTGGGTGAGCAGTTCTTC; V: TRBV30; J: TRBJ2-1; size: .; D: TRBD1
CDR3: CASSSSRGDEQYF; DNA: TGCGCCAGCAGCTCCTCCAGGGGGGACGAGCAGTACTTC; V: TRBV5-1; J: TRBJ2-7; size: .; D: .
CDR3: CASSLSLTTGRAFF; DNA: TGTGCCAGCAGCTTGTCCCTCACGACGGGTAGGGCTTTCTTT; V: TRBV5-6; J: TRBJ1-1; size: .; D: .
CDR3: CASSLRDRDYNEQFF; DNA: TGTGCCAGCAGCTTAAGGGACAGGGATTACAATGAGCAGTTCTTC; V: TRBV7-8; J: TRBJ2-1; size: .; D: TRBD1
CDR3: CASSFSVNEQFF; DNA: TGTGCCAGCAGCTTTAGCGTGAATGAGCAGTTCTTC; V: TRBV7-9; J: TRBJ2-1; size: .; D: .
CDR3: CASSLGTTTRYEQFF; DNA: TGTGCCAGCAGCTTAGGGACTACCACCAGGTATGAGCAGTTCTTC; V: TRBV11-2; J: TRBJ2-1; size: .; D: .
CDR3: CATTRLGGANTGELFF; DNA: TGTGCCACTACCCGACTAGGGGGCGCGAACACCGGGGAGCTGTTTTTT; V: TRBV28; J: TRBJ2-2; size: .; D: .
CDR3: CALGTGVYSGANVLTF; DNA: TGCGCCCTGGGGACAGGGGTTTACTCTGGGGCCAACGTCCTGACTTTC; V: TRBV10-2; J: TRBJ2-6; size: once; D: TRBD1
CDR3: CASREQGTGANVLTF; DNA: TGTGCCAGCAGGGAACAGGGTACTGGGGCCAACGTCCTGACTTTC; V: TRBV6-5; J: TRBJ2-6; size: few; D: .
CDR3: CASSLGGGTSGGKRQFF; DNA: TGTGCCAGCAGCTTAGGAGGCGGGACTAGCGGGGGTAAAAGGCAGTTCTTC; V: TRBV7-3; J: TRBJ2-1; size: .; D: TRBD2
CDR3: CASRPGSQETQYF; DNA: TGCGCCAGCAGGCCAGGATCTCAAGAGACCCAGTACTTC; V: TRBV5-1; J: TRBJ2-5; size: .; D: .
CDR3: CASSLPTGSTDTQYF; DNA: TGCGCCAGCAGCTTACCAACCGGGAGCACAGATACGCAGTATTTT; V: TRBV5-1; J: TRBJ2-3; size: few; D: .
CDR3: CASEGTAGETQYF; DNA: TGTGCCAGCGAAGGGACAGCGGGCGAGACCCAGTACTTC; V: TRBV6-5; J: TRBJ2-5; size: .; D: .
CDR3: CASTEGGGAGGYTF; DNA: TGTGCCAGCACCGAAGGGGGGGGCGCAGGTGGCTACACCTTC; V: TRBV5-4; J: TRBJ1-2; size: .; D: .
CDR3: CASSRELLAGANVLTF; DNA: TGTGCCAGCTCCCGGGAACTCTTGGCTGGGGCCAACGTCCTGACTTTC; V: TRBV27; J: TRBJ2-6; size: once; D: .
CDR3: CSASLLTAFF; DNA: TGCAGTGCTAGTTTGTTAACTGCTTTCTTT; V: TRBV20-1; J: TRBJ1-1; size: .; D: .
CDR3: CASRTGGYEQYF; DNA: TGTGCCAGCCGGACAGGGGGCTACGAGCAGTACTTC; V: TRBV2; J: TRBJ2-7; size: .; D: TRBD1
CDR3: CASSPFQGDTEAFF; DNA: TGTGCCAGCAGTCCGTTTCAGGGGGACACTGAAGCTTTCTTT; V: TRBV27; J: TRBJ1-1; size: .; D: TRBD1
CDR3: CASSPRIGLGTYEQYF; DNA: TGTGCCAGCAGCCCGAGGATTGGACTAGGGACCTACGAGCAGTACTTC; V: TRBV11-2; J: TRBJ2-7; size: .; D: TRBD2
CDR3: CASSVERGGPDTQYF; DNA: TGTGCCAGCAGCGTAGAGCGGGGGGGCCCAGATACGCAGTATTTT; V: TRBV9; J: TRBJ2-3; size: once; D: TRBD2
CDR3: CATSLNSQGVGTDTQYF; DNA: TGTGCCACCAGCCTTAACTCCCAGGGGGTAGGGACAGATACGCAGTATTTT; V: TRBV15; J: TRBJ2-3; size: .; D: TRBD1
CDR3: CASSLTRQGASGANVLTF; DNA: TGCGCCAGCAGCTTGACGAGACAGGGGGCGTCTGGGGCCAACGTCCTGACTTTC; V: TRBV5-1; J: TRBJ2-6; size: .; D: TRBD1
CDR3: CASSQVSTGPYNEQFF; DNA: TGCGCCAGCAGCCAAGTATCGACAGGCCCGTACAATGAGCAGTTCTTC; V: TRBV4-1; J: TRBJ2-1; size: .; D: .
CDR3: CASSLPGGREQYF; DNA: TGTGCCAGCAGTCTCCCGGGGGGGCGCGAGCAGTACTTC; V: TRBV6-1; J: TRBJ2-7; size: .; D: TRBD2
CDR3: CASSPGGWTGELFF; DNA: TGTGCCAGCAGCCCAGGGGGCTGGACCGGGGAGCTGTTTTTT; V: TRBV7-8; J: TRBJ2-2; size: .; D: TRBD1
CDR3: CAWNRLAGGEQYF; DNA: TGTGCCTGGAATCGACTAGCGGGAGGGGAGCAGTACTTC; V: TRBV30; J: TRBJ2-7; size: .; D: TRBD2
CDR3: CASSFTDTEAFF; DNA: TGCGCCAGCAGCTTCACAGACACTGAAGCTTTCTTT; V: TRBV5-1; J: TRBJ1-1; size: .; D: .